Each of the 15 T cell receptor beta chains below was sequenced from the same sample in a study of response to subunit inactivated influenza vaccine. TCRdb used MiXCR to reprocess the RT-PCR reads, holding one entry per CDR3 protein. The sample comprises 400,000 to 650,000 distinct CDR3 sequences, roughly 7.9% of which are singletons, and around 12% rests with the top ten. The material sequenced was PBMCs from blood, taken less than 30 months after vaccination. All receptors derive from a man aged 50 to 69 who received an inactivated influenza vaccine.

This clonotype has a handful of counts. The chain's CDR3 is CASSLFYRANQPQHF. DNA for the CDR3: TGTGCCAGCAGTTTATTCTACAGGGCAAATCAGCCCCAGCATTTT. The chain carries TRBV27 and TRBJ1-5, with a tentative D call TRBD1 (6 bases). The ends were cut back, 1 base at V and 4 bases at J, with 11 bases in the middle. Germline-derived CDR1 and CDR2 are MNHEY and SMNVEV (reference sequence). The CDR3 totals 15 residues.

This clonotype has ten or more counts. V is TRBV12-3 or TRBV12-4 and J is TRBJ1-4, with D perhaps matching TRBD1 (5 bases). Trimming stripped 3 bases from V and 4 bases from J, with 9 bases between. The CDR3 is 14 amino acids. CDR3 loop: CASSLRQGNEKLFF. CDR3 DNA sequence: TGTGCCAGCAGTTTGAGGCAGGGTAATGAAAAACTGTTTTTT.

In its sample, this clonotype was seen many times. Germline and junction disagree at one end, which may indicate a read error. The rearrangement links TRBV7-7 to TRBJ2-2; the D gene is possibly TRBD1 (5 bases). This CDR3 spans 14 amino acids. Germline V lookup: CDR1 SSHAT, CDR2 FNYEAQ (reference sequence). The CDR3 region is CASSRQGLAGELFF. The CDR3 coding sequence is TGTGCTAGCAGCCGCCAGGGATTGGCCGGGGAGCTGTTTTTT. The full variable domain, its missing parts supplied by reference TRBV7-7 and TRBJ2-2, is GAGVSQSPRYKVTKRGQDVTLRCDPISSHATLYWYQQALGQGPEFLTYFNYEAQPDKSGLPSDRFSAERPEGSISTLTIQRTEQRDSAMYRCASSRQGLAGELFFGEGSRLTVL.

This clonotype showed up just a few times. The chain employs TRBV18 and TRBJ1-1; possible D gene TRBD1, 5 bases. The CDR3 is made up of 14 amino acids. CDR1 is KGHSH and CDR2 is LQKENI in the germline V gene. V lost 6 bases, J lost 0 bases, and 11 bases lay in between. The CDR3 region is CASSAAGVNTEAFF. CDR3 nucleotide sequence: TGTGCCAGCTCGGCGGCGGGGGTGAACACTGAAGCTTTCTTT.

The chain joins TRBV20-1 to TRBJ2-7, with 9 positions matching TRBD2. The CDR3 is made up of 15 amino acids. Germline trimming cut 5 bases from V and 2 bases from J; bases unmatched to any gene: 10. Germline V gene data show CDR1 as DFQATT and CDR2 as SNEGSKA (reference sequence). CDR3 sequence: CSALAGTSRTYEQYF. In DNA form, the CDR3 reads TGCAGTGCTTTAGCCGGGACTAGCAGAACCTACGAGCAGTACTTC.

This clonotype showed up many times. The chain carries TRBV4-2 and TRBJ2-3, with TRBD1 matching over 8 bases. Germline loops: CDR1 LGHNA, CDR2 YNFKEQ. With V trimmed by 11 bases and J by 1 base, 2 bases remained unmatched. CDR3 length: 12 amino acids. This chain's CDR3 is CAAGQGTDTQYF. The CDR3 region has the DNA TGTGCCGCGGGACAGGGCACAGATACGCAGTATTTT.

The chain uses TRBV7-9 and TRBJ2-1, with D uncertain. Trimming took 1 base from V and 7 from J, leaving 14 bases between them. Per germline, CDR1 SEHNR and CDR2 FQNEAQ (reference sequence). The CDR3 runs 15 residues. The CDR3 protein is CASSLVKGKENEQFF. The CDR3 coding sequence is TGTGCCAGCAGCTTAGTAAAAGGGAAGGAAAATGAGCAGTTCTTC. The full variable domain, completed using reference TRBV7-9 and TRBJ2-1, is DTGVSQNPRHKITKRGQNVTFRCDPISEHNRLYWYRQTLGQGPEFLTYFQNEAQLEKSRLLSDRFSAERPKGSFSTLEIQRTEQGDSAMYLCASSLVKGKENEQFFGPGTRLTVL.

This clonotype was recorded a few times. The chain joins TRBV6-2 or TRBV6-3 to TRBJ1-1; D ambiguous. The CDR3 length is 13 residues. Trimming pared 5 bases from V and 10 bases from J, leaving 17 bases between. Germline V CDR1 and CDR2: MNHEY, SVGEGT. Here the CDR3 DNA reads TGTGCCAGCAGTACGCATGGACGTTCCGCAGCTTTCTTT. Translated, it gives CASSTHGRSAAFF.

The chain joins TRBV10-3 to TRBJ1-2; TRBD1 might be the D (5 bases). The CDR3 extends over 12 amino acids. Germline CDR1 ENHRY, CDR2 SYGVKD. The germline V and J ends were trimmed by 2 bases and 8 bases, with 9 bases remaining between them. The CDR3 bases are TGTGCCATCAGTGAGGGGGCCAAGGGCTACACCTTC. Translation gives CAISEGAKGYTF.

This clonotype was counted between two and nine times. This chain joins TRBV7-2 and TRBJ2-7, with TRBD2 as a possible D gene (6 bases). This CDR3 comprises 13 residues. Germline V gene sequence: CDR1 SGHTA, CDR2 FQGNSA. Deletions cut 2 bases from V and 7 bases from J, with 12 bases between. This CDR3 is CASSLRERREQYF. CDR3 coding DNA: TGTGCCAGCAGCTTACGGGAGCGGAGAGAGCAGTACTTC.

This clonotype was recorded a few times. The chain is built from TRBV7-2 and TRBJ2-7; D is ambiguous. This CDR3 is built from 14 residues. V was cut by 4 bases and J by 6 bases, with 16 bases left in between. Germline CDR1 is SGHTA and CDR2 is FQGNSA. The CDR3 DNA reads TGTGCCAGCAGCTCCTACGTCGGATTCCTCGAGCAGTACTTC. Protein product: CASSSYVGFLEQYF.

CDR3 DNA sequence: TGTGCCAGCAGTGAAGCTTTTTGGGCTAGCGGAAACAATGAGCAGTACTTC. This sequence encodes CASSEAFWASGNNEQYF. The chain has TRBV6-1 and TRBJ2-1; 7 bases align to TRBD2. The DNA end favors TRBJ2-7, so the J call may be wrong. CDR1 is MNHNS and CDR2 is SASEGT in the germline V gene. The CDR3 runs to 17 residues.

This clonotype occurred a few times. The V call is TRBV7-2, the J call TRBJ2-5; D might be TRBD1 (5 bases). Germline values: CDR1 SGHTA, CDR2 FQGNSA. V lost 6 bases and J 4 bases, leaving 12 bases between the germline ends. The CDR3 is 13 residues long. The CDR3 sequence: CASSSGLRETQYF. For the CDR3, the DNA is TGTGCCAGCAGTTCAGGGTTGAGAGAGACCCAGTACTTC.

The chain uses TRBV30 and TRBJ1-3, with D possibly TRBD1 on 6 matching bases. V lost 3 bases and J 0 bases, leaving 12 bases between the germline ends. The V gene's germline CDR1 is GTSNPN and CDR2 SVGIG (reference sequence). CDR3 length: 15 amino acids. The DNA of the CDR3 is TGTGCCTGGAGCCGGGGGCGGGCCTCTGGAAACACCATATATTTT. Its protein product is CAWSRGRASGNTIYF.

In its sample, this clonotype was seen many times. The rearrangement joins TRBV10-3 to TRBJ2-3, with 8 nucleotides matching TRBD2. The CDR3 length is 16 residues. The junction had 11 bases not matched to a gene; V was cut back by 4 bases and J by 5 bases. Germline loops: CDR1 ENHRY, CDR2 SYGVKD. CDR3 residues: CAISGPRGASQDTQYF. The DNA for the CDR3 is TGTGCCATCAGTGGGCCGCGGGGGGCCAGTCAAGATACGCAGTATTTT.